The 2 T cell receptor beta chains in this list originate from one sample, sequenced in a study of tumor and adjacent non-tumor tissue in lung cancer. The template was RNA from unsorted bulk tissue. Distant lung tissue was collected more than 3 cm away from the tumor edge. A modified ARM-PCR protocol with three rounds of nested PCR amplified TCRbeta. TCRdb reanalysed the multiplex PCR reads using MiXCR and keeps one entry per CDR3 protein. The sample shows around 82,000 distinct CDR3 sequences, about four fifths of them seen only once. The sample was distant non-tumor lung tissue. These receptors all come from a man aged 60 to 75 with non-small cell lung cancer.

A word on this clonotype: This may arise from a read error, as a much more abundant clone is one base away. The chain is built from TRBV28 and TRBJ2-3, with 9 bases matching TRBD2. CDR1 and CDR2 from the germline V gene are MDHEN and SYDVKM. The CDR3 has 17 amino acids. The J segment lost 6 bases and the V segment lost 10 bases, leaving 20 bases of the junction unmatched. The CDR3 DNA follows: TGTGCCACCATGACGACCGGCCTAGCGGGGCGGGGGGATACGCAGTATTTT. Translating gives CATMTTGLAGRGDTQYF.

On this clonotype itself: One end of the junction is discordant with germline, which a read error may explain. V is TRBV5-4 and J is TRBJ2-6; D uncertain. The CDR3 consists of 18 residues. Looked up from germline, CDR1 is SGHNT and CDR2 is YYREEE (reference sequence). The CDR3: CASNLGSSSPSEANVLTF. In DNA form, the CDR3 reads TGCGCCAGCAACTTGGGTTCCAGCTCCCCATCTGAGGCCAACGTCCTGACTTTC.